A single count supports the clone carrying this TCR beta chain. Antigen: not known. Clones were read by immunoSEQ multiplex PCR, and TCRdb kept only the in-frame ones, dropping some. The table includes about 39,000 clones, around 96% detected once. These data belong to a study of graft-versus-host responses after intestinal transplantation. Overall study: All of the recipients had induction that used anti-thymocyte globulin, then tacrolimus and steroids for 2 to 3 years.

V was pared by 1 base and J by 4 bases, with 20 bases between. CDR3 length: 17 amino acids. Germline V gene sequence: CDR1 SGHDN, CDR2 FVKESK. Study-wide results and limits: Early post-transplant falls in HvG clones accompanied the peak levels of circulating GvH clones. The study found high graft-versus-host to host-versus-graft clonal ratios in allografts of patients with graft-donor T cell macrochimerism. GvH clones occurred in recipient marrow; some first appeared in ileum or blood.

The V and J genes are TRBV14 and TRBJ2-7; D uncertain. The source material was unstimulated CD8+ T cells sorted from spleen or lymph node cells, sampled before transplant. This sequence originates from a human donor who was the organ donor for an intestinal transplant. The CDR3 DNA reads as TGTGCCAGCAGCCAAGGTGGAGCGACCCTTCCCTTTTACGAGCAGTACTTC. This translates into CASSQGGATLPFYEQYF.